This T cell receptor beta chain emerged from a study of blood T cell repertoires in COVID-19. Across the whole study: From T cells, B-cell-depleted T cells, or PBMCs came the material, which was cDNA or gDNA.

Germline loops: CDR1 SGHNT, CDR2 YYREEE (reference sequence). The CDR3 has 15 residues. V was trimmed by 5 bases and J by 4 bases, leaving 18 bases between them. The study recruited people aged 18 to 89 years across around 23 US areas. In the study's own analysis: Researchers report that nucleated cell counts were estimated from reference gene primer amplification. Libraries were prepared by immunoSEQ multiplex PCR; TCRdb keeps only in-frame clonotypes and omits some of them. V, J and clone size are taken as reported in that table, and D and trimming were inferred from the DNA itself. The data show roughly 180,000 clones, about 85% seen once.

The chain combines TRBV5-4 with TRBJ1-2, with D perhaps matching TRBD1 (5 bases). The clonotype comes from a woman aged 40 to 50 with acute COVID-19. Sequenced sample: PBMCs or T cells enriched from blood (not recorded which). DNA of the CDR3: TGTGCCAGCAGTCAACAGGAGCTAATGTCCTATGGCTACACCTTC. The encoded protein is CASSQQELMSYGYTF.